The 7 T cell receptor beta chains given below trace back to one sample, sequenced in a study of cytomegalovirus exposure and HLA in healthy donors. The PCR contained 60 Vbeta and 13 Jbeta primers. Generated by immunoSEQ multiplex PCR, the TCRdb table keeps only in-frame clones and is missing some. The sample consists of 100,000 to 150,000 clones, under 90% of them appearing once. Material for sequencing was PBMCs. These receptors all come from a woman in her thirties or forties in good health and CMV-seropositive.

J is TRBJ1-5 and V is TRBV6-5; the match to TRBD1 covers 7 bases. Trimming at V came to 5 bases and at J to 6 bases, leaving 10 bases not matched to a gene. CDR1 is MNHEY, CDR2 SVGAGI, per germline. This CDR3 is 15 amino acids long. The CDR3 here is CASSPKTGIGQPQHF. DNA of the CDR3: TGTGCCAGCAGTCCAAAGACAGGGATTGGTCAGCCCCAGCATTTT.

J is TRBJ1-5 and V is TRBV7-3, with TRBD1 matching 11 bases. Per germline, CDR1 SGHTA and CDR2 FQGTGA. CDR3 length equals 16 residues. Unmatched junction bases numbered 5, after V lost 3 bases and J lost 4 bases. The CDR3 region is CASSFKGTGGNQPQHF. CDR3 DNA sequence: TGTGCCAGCAGCTTCAAAGGGACAGGGGGGAATCAGCCCCAGCATTTT.

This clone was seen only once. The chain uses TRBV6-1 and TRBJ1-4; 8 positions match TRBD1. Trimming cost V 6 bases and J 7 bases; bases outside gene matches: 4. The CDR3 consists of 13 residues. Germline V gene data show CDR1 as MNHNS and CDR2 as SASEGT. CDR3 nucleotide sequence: TGTGCCAGCAGCGGACAGGGTGGTGAAAAACTGTTTTTT. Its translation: CASSGQGGEKLFF.

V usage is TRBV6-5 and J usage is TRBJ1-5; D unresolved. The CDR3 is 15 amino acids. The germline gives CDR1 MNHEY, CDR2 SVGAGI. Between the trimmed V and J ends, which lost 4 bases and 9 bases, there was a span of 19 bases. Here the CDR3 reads CASSLKRGSGGPQHF. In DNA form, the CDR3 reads TGTGCCAGCAGTTTAAAACGGGGTTCCGGAGGGCCCCAGCATTTT.

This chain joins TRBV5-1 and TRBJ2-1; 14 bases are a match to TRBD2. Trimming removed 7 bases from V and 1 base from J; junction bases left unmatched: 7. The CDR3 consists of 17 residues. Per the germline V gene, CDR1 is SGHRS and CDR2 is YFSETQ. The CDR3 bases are TGCGCCAGCTCGGGACTAGCGGGAGATGGGTCCTACAATGAGCAGTTCTTC. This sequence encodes CASSGLAGDGSYNEQFF.

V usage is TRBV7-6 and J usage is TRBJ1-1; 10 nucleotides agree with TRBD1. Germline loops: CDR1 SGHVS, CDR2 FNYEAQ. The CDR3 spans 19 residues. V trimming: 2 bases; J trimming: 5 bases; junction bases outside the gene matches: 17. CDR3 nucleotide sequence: TGTGCCAGCAGCTTATTGCATGACAGGGGGCGAGTAATGGTTACTGAAGCTTTCTTT. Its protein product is CASSLLHDRGRVMVTEAFF.

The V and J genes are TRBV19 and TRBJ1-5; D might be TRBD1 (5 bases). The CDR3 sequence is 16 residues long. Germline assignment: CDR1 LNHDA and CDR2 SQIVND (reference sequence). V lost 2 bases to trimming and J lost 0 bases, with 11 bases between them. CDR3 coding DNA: TGTGCCAGTAGTATATTTTTGGGGGGTAGCAATCAGCCCCAGCATTTT. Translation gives CASSIFLGGSNQPQHF.